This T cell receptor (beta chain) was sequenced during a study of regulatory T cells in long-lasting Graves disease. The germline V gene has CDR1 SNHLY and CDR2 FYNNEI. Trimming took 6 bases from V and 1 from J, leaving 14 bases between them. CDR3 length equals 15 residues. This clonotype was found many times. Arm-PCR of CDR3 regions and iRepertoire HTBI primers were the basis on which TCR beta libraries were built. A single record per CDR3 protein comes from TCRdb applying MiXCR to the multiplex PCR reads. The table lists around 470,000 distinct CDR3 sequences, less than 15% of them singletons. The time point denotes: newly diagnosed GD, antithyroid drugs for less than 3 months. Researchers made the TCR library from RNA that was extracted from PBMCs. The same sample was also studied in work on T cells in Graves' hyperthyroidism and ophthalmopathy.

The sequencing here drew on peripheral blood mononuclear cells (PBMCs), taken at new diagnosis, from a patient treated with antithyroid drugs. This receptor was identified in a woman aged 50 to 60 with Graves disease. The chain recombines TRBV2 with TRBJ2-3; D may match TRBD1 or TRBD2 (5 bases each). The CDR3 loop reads CASRRGDSGTDTQYF. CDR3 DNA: TGTGCCAGCAGGAGGGGAGACAGTGGCACAGATACGCAGTATTTT.